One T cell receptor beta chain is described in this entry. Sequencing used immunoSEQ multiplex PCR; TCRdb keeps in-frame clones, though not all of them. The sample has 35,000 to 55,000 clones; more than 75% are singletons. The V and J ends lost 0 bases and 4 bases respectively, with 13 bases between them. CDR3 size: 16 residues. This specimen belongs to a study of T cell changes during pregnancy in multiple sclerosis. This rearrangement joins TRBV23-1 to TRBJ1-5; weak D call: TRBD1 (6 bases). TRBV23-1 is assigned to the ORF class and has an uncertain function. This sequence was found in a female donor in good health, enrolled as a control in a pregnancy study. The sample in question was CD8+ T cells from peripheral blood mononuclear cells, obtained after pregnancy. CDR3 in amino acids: CASSQSGSRGNQPQHF. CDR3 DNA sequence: TGCGCCAGCAGTCAATCGGGGTCCAGGGGTAATCAGCCCCAGCATTTT.